These 29 T cell receptor beta chains were all obtained from the same sample, sequenced in a study of pediatric ulcerative colitis. Generated by immunoSEQ multiplex PCR, the TCRdb table keeps only in-frame clones and is missing some. The data contain 55,000 to 75,000 clones, 80% to 90% of them seen just once; the ten biggest clones take up approximately 3.5%. Sequencing was performed on blood. The receptors were gathered from a boy between 5 and 17 years old with severe ulcerative colitis.

This clone was picked up one time. The chain is built from TRBV6-5 and TRBJ2-1; D call uncertain. CDR1 MNHEY and CDR2 SVGAGI come from the germline V gene. V was shortened by 0 bases and J by 4 bases, with 13 bases between the two germline ends. The CDR3 sequence is 16 residues long. The CDR3 loop is CASSYSRSRPYNEQFF. The DNA for the CDR3 is TGTGCCAGCAGTTACTCGAGATCCCGACCTTACAATGAGCAGTTCTTC.

The chain couples TRBV27 to TRBJ1-1; tentatively, D is TRBD1 (5 bases). Germline V lookup: CDR1 MNHEY, CDR2 SMNVEV (reference sequence). This CDR3 comprises 15 residues. Trimming shortened V by 6 bases and J by 1 base, and 15 bases separated the two germline ends. The CDR3 here is CASSHGGPGNTEAFF. The CDR3 DNA sequence: TGTGCCAGCAGCCATGGGGGACCGGGGAACACTGAAGCTTTCTTT.

This rearrangement joins TRBV28 to TRBJ1-1; D is unresolved. V lost 3 bases to trimming and J lost 3 bases, with 14 bases between them. Germline V gene data show CDR1 as MDHEN and CDR2 as SYDVKM. The CDR3 sequence is 15 residues long. The CDR3 protein is CASSLWGTRDTEAFF. In DNA, the CDR3 is TGTGCCAGCAGTTTGTGGGGTACTCGGGACACTGAAGCTTTCTTT.

The rearrangement links TRBV11-3 to TRBJ1-3, with TRBD1 matching over 7 bases. Germline V gene sequence: CDR1 SGHNT, CDR2 YENEEA. V dropped 5 bases and J dropped 4; count of bases not matched to a gene: 5. This CDR3 region has 14 residues. In DNA, the CDR3 is TGTGCCAGCAGCACCAGGGGGGTCGGAAACACCATATATTTT. It encodes CASSTRGVGNTIYF.

The gene calls are TRBV10-3 and TRBJ2-2; D not resolved. Trimming pared 0 bases from V and 6 bases from J, leaving 5 bases between. Germline values: CDR1 ENHRY, CDR2 SYGVKD. The CDR3 spans 13 residues. Here the CDR3 reads CAISESNAGELFF. The CDR3 region has the DNA TGTGCCATCAGTGAGTCCAACGCCGGGGAGCTGTTTTTT.

V is TRBV9 and J is TRBJ2-1; tentative D call: TRBD2 (6 bases). V was clipped by 0 bases and J by 1 base, with 8 bases between them. Germline CDR1 and CDR2: SGDLS and YYNGEE. The CDR3 is 15 residues long. The CDR3 reads CASSVEGRSYNEQFF. The CDR3 bases are TGTGCCAGCAGCGTAGAGGGGAGGTCCTACAATGAGCAGTTCTTC.

The CDR3 bases are TGTGCTAGTGGCCAGCCGGGACTAGCGGGAGTTGGTACGCAGTATTTT. This sequence encodes CASGQPGLAGVGTQYF. The genes are TRBV12-5 and TRBJ2-3; TRBD2 agrees at 14 bases. J gave up 8 bases and V 6 bases, and 10 bases lay outside the gene matches. Germline-derived CDR1 and CDR2 are LGHNT and FRNRAP. The CDR3 length is 16 residues.

The chain links TRBV7-2 to TRBJ2-5; tentatively, D is TRBD2 (6 bases). This CDR3 has 14 amino acids. The V end was cut by 3 bases, the J end by 1 base, with 9 bases between. Germline V gives CDR1 SGHTA, CDR2 FQGNSA. The CDR3 DNA follows: TGTGCCAGCAGCTTGACTAGTCTCCAAGAGACCCAGTACTTC. It is translated as CASSLTSLQETQYF.

The rearrangement joins TRBV7-2 to TRBJ1-1, with TRBD1 matching 7 bases. With 5 bases clipped from V and 7 bases from J, the junction kept 4 bases outside the gene matches. Germline V CDR1 and CDR2: SGHTA, FQGNSA. The CDR3 consists of 12 residues. CDR3 nucleotides: TGTGCCAGCAGCCTCCAGGGGGGTGAAGCTTTCTTT. This encodes CASSLQGGEAFF.

The chain combines TRBV4-1 with TRBJ1-5; D uncertain. Trimming took 0 bases from V and 0 from J, leaving 9 bases between them. The CDR3 runs 16 residues. Germline-derived CDR1 and CDR2 are MGHRA and YSYEKL. This CDR3 is CASSQDGDYSNQPQHF. The CDR3 bases are TGCGCCAGCAGCCAAGACGGGGATTATAGCAATCAGCCCCAGCATTTT.

The chain couples TRBV29-1 to TRBJ2-7; 7 bases line up with TRBD1. This CDR3 has 12 amino acids. V was clipped by 6 bases and J by 3 bases; unmatched bases: 5. Per germline, CDR1 SQVTM and CDR2 ANQGSEA. This CDR3 reads CSVGTVGYEQYF. The CDR3 bases are TGCAGCGTAGGGACAGTGGGCTACGAGCAGTACTTC.

The chain recombines TRBV11-2 with TRBJ1-1; the D is unclear. Trimming cost V 2 bases and J 2 bases, with 12 bases left between them. There are 15 residues in the CDR3. CDR1 and CDR2 (germline): SGHAT, FQNNGV. For the CDR3, the DNA is TGTGCCAGCAGCTTAAATGGCAGAATAAACACTGAAGCTTTCTTT. Its protein is CASSLNGRINTEAFF.

The rearrangement links TRBV14 to TRBJ2-7, with D unresolved. The CDR3 consists of 15 residues. With 1 base removed from V and 1 base from J, the gap between germline ends came to 11 bases. Germline assignment: CDR1 SGHDN and CDR2 FVKESK. The CDR3 sequence: CASSQVPGPSYEQYF. The CDR3 nucleotides are TGTGCCAGCAGCCAAGTGCCCGGGCCATCCTACGAGCAGTACTTC.

The chain uses TRBV5-1 and TRBJ2-3; TRBD2 matches 15 bases. The V gene end was trimmed by 4 bases and the J gene end by 5 bases; junction bases not matched to a gene: 2. The CDR3 sequence is 15 residues long. The germline gives CDR1 SGHRS, CDR2 YFSETQ. CDR3 protein: CASSQGLAGGDTQYF. The CDR3 bases are TGCGCCAGCAGCCAGGGACTAGCGGGAGGAGATACGCAGTATTTT.

The chain has TRBV27 and TRBJ1-3; TRBD1 matches at 7 bases. Losses at the gene ends were 6 bases for V and 0 bases for J; bases not matched to a gene: 8. In germline, CDR1 is MNHEY, CDR2 SMNVEV (reference sequence). The CDR3 has 16 amino acids. The CDR3 loop reads CASRPTGAPSGNTIYF. CDR3 bases: TGTGCCAGCAGACCCACAGGGGCCCCCTCTGGAAACACCATATATTTT.

The chain carries TRBV20-1 and TRBJ2-7, with 7 bases lining up with TRBD1. Germline CDR1 is DFQATT and CDR2 is SNEGSKA (reference sequence). The V segment lost 7 bases and the J segment 6 bases; nucleotides outside the gene matches: 6. The CDR3 is 11 amino acids. CDR3 sequence: CSVPTGFEQYF. The CDR3, as DNA: TGCAGTGTCCCGACAGGGTTCGAGCAGTACTTC.

The chain couples TRBV20-1 to TRBJ2-1; no definite D call. V lost 3 bases and J lost 5, with 5 bases in between. There are 11 residues in the CDR3. Germline V gene sequence: CDR1 DFQATT, CDR2 SNEGSKA (reference sequence). The CDR3 bases are TGCAGTGCTAGTAGGCACAATGAGCAGTTCTTC. Translating it yields CSASRHNEQFF.

This chain connects TRBV27 to TRBJ2-7; D ambiguous. The length of the CDR3 is 13 residues. The germline CDR1 and CDR2 sequences are MNHEY and SMNVEV (reference sequence). With 2 bases removed from V and 3 bases from J, the gap between germline ends came to 8 bases. The CDR3 loop reads CASSLGRDYEQYF. CDR3 DNA: TGTGCCAGCAGTTTAGGCAGAGACTACGAGCAGTACTTC.

The chain couples TRBV10-3 to TRBJ1-2; a weak D match, TRBD1 (5 bases). This CDR3 is 15 amino acids long. CDR1 is ENHRY, CDR2 SYGVKD, per germline. The V end lost 2 bases, the J end lost 0 bases, and 10 bases lay between the germline ends. CDR3 loop: CAISEQVQANYGYTF. CDR3 DNA sequence: TGTGCCATCAGTGAGCAGGTACAGGCTAACTATGGCTACACCTTC.

The chain employs TRBV4-2 and TRBJ1-3; D possibly corresponds to TRBD1 (6 bases). Trimming shortened V by 2 bases and J by 2 bases, and 10 bases separated the two germline ends. CDR1 is LGHNA and CDR2 is YNFKEQ in the germline V gene. The CDR3 has 15 residues. The CDR3 loop is CASSQLGTTGNTIYF. The CDR3, as DNA: TGTGCCAGCAGCCAATTAGGGACAACTGGAAACACCATATATTTT.

The chain is built from TRBV4-2 and TRBJ2-5, with D maybe TRBD2 (6 bases). The CDR3 consists of 16 residues. Germline V gives CDR1 LGHNA, CDR2 YNFKEQ. Trimming took off 0 bases at V and 5 bases at J, with 16 bases between the two ends. The CDR3 coding sequence is TGTGCCAGCAGCCAAGATCAGACTAGGCTGCTGGAGACCCAGTACTTC. Translated, it gives CASSQDQTRLLETQYF.

This clone was counted only a few times. The CDR3 region is CASSQEWLDNYGYTF. The CDR3 nucleotides are TGCGCCAGCAGCCAAGAGTGGTTGGACAACTATGGCTACACCTTC. The J gene is TRBJ1-2, the V gene TRBV4-1, with D hard to call. V shed 0 bases and J shed 2 bases, with 10 bases lying between them. CDR1 is MGHRA and CDR2 is YSYEKL in the germline V gene. The CDR3 consists of 15 residues.

The genes are TRBV30 and TRBJ1-2; D unclear. V was cut by 0 bases and J by 4 bases, with 9 bases left in between. This CDR3 is built from 13 residues. The V gene's germline CDR1 is GTSNPN and CDR2 SVGIG (reference sequence). The CDR3 bases are TGTGCCTGGAGTGTAGGCGGCCCCTATGGCTACACCTTC. It encodes CAWSVGGPYGYTF.

The chain links TRBV7-2 to TRBJ1-5; D gene ambiguous. CDR1 and CDR2 from the germline V gene are SGHTA and FQGNSA. The CDR3 runs to 15 residues. Trimming removed 1 base from V and 2 bases from J, with 9 bases in between. As DNA, the CDR3 is TGTGCCAGCAGCTTAGTAGGCGGCGGCAATCAGCCCCAGCATTTT. Translated: CASSLVGGGNQPQHF. Drawing the rest from reference TRBV7-2 and TRBJ1-5, the complete variable domain is GAGVSQSPSNKVTEKGKDVELRCDPISGHTALYWYRQSLGQGLEFLIYFQGNSAPDKSGLPSDRFSAERTGGSVSTLTIQRTQQEDSAVYLCASSLVGGGNQPQHFGDGTRLSIL.

The V call is TRBV18, the J call TRBJ1-2; D ambiguous. Trimming pared 3 bases from V and 13 bases from J, leaving 12 bases between. The CDR3 is 11 amino acids. Germline V gene sequence: CDR1 KGHSH, CDR2 LQKENI. The CDR3 loop reads CASSPVQHATF. The CDR3, as DNA: TGTGCCAGCTCACCGGTGCAGCATGCCACCTTC. The full variable domain, in which reference TRBV18 and TRBJ1-2 provide the parts outside the CDR3, is NAGVMQNPRHLVRRRGQEARLRCSPMKGHSHVYWYRQLPEEGLKFMVYLQKENIIDESGMPKERFSAEFPKEGPSILRIQQVVRGDSAAYFCASSPVQHATFGSGTRLTVV.

This clone appeared a single time. V is TRBV20-1 and J is TRBJ2-2; unclear D gene. The CDR3 runs 11 residues. Per germline, CDR1 DFQATT and CDR2 SNEGSKA (reference sequence). The V end was cut by 1 base, the J end by 6 bases, with 3 bases between. For the CDR3, the DNA is TGCAGTGCTAGAGGCGCCGGGGAGCTGTTTTTT. Translation gives CSARGAGELFF.

The chain uses TRBV7-8 and TRBJ2-7; D not resolved. The CDR3 is made up of 13 amino acids. Looked up from germline, CDR1 is SGHVS and CDR2 is FQNEAQ. With 6 bases removed from V and 6 bases from J, the gap between germline ends came to 15 bases. The CDR3 region has the DNA TGTGCCAGCAGGCCTAAGCTCCTCGGCGAGCAGTACTTC. Amino acids: CASRPKLLGEQYF.

This clone was seen only a few times. The chain recombines TRBV7-9 with TRBJ2-7; TRBD1 matches 7 bases. The CDR3 is 16 residues long. Germline CDR1 and CDR2: SEHNR and FQNEAQ (reference sequence). V lost 2 bases, J lost 2 bases, and 9 bases stayed unmatched. The CDR3 bases are TGTGCCAGCAGCTTACGTACCCCCAGGGGGACCTACGAGCAGTACTTC. Translated: CASSLRTPRGTYEQYF.

V and J are TRBV7-9 and TRBJ2-1; D is unclear. Trimming cost V 8 bases and J 0 bases, with 8 bases left between them. The CDR3 sequence is 13 residues long. The germline V gene encodes CDR1 SEHNR and CDR2 FQNEAQ (reference sequence). The DNA of the CDR3 is TGTGCCAGCTCCAGCGACTCCTACAATGAGCAGTTCTTC. It specifies CASSSDSYNEQFF.